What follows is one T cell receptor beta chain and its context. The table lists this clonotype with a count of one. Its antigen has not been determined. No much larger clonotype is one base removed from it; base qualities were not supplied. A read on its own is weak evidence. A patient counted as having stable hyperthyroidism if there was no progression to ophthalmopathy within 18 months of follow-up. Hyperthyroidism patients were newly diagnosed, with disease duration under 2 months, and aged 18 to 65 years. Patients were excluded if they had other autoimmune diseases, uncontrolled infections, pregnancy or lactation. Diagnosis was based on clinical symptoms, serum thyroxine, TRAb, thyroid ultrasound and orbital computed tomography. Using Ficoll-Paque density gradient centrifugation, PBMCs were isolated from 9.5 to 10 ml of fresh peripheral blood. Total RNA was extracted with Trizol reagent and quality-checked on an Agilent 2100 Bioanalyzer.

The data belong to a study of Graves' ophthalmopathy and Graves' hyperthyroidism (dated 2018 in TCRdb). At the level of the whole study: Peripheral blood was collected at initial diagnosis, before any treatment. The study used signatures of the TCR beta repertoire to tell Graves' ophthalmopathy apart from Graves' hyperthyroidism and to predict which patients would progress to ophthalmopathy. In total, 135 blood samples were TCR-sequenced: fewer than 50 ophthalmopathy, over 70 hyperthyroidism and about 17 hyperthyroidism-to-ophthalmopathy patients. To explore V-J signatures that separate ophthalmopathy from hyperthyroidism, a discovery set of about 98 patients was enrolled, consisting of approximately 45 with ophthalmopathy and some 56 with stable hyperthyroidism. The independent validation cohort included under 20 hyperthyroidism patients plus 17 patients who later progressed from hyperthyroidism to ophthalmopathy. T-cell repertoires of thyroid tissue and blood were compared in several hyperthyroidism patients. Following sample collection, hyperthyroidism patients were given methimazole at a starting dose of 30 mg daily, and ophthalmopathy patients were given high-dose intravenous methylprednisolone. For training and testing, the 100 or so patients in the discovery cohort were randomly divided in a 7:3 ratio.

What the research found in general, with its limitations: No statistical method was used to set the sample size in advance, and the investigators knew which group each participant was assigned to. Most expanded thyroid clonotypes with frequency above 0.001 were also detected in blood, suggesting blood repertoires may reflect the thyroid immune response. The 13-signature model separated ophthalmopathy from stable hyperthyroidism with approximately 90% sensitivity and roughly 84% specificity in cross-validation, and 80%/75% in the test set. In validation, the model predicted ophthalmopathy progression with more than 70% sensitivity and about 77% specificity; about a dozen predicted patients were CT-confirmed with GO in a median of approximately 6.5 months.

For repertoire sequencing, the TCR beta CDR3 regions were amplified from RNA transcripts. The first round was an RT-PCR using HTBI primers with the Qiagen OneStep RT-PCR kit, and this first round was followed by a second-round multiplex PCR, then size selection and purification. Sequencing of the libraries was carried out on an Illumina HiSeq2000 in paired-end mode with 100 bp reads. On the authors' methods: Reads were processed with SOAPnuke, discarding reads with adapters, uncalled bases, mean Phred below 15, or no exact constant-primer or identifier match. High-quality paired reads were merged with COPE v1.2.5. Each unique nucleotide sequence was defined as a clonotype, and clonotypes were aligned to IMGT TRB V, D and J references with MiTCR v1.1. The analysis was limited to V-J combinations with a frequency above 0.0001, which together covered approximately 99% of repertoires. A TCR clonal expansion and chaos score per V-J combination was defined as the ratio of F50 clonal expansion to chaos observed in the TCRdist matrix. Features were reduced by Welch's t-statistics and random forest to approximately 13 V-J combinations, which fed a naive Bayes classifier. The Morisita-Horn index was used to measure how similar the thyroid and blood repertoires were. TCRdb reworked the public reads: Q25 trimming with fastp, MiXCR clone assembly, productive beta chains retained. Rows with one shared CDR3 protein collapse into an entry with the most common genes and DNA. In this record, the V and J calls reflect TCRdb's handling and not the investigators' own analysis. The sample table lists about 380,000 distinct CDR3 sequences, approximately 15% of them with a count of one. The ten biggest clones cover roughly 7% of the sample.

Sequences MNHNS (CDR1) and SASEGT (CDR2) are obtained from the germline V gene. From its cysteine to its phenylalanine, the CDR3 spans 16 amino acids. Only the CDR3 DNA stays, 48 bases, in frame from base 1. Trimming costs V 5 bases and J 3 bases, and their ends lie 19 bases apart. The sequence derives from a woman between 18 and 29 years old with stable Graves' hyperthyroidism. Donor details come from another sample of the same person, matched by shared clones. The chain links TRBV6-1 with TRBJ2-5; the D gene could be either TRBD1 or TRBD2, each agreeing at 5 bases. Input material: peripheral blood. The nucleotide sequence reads TGTGCCAGCAGTCGAATCTGGGGGACGTCTGAAGAGACCCAGTACTTC. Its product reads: CASSRIWGTSEETQYF.